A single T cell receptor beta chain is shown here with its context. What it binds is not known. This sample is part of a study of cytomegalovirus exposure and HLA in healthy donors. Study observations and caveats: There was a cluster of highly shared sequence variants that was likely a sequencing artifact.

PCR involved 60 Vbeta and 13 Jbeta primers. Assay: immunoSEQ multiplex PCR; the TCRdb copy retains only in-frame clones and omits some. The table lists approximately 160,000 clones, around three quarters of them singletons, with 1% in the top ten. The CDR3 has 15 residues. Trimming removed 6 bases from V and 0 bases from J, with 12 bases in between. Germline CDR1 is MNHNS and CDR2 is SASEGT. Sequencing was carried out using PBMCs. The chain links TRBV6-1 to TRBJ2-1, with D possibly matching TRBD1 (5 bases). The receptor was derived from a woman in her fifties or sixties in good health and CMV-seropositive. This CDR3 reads CASRIQVASYNEQFF. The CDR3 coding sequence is TGTGCCAGCAGGATACAGGTCGCCTCCTACAATGAGCAGTTCTTC.